This T cell receptor (beta chain) was recovered during a study of shared clonotypes between healthy human individuals. About the research overall: The study enrolled a couple of women and a few men aged 18 to 49.

In its sample, this clone was seen once. Germline V CDR1 and CDR2: MDHEN, SYDVKM. Unmatched junction bases numbered 9, after V lost 5 bases and J lost 6 bases. The CDR3 consists of 16 residues. When samples were unsorted, 85 million to 95 million PBMCs were used for genomic DNA. Repertoires were generated with immunoSEQ multiplex PCR, while TCRdb's copy carries only in-frame clones and drops some. The data hold about 450,000 clones, with 75% to 85% observed a single time. Material: PBMCs. The rearrangement links TRBV28 to TRBJ2-1; TRBD2 aligns across 11 bases. The sequence was obtained from a woman in her thirties or forties in good health. Some clones in this sample may be carry-over from other donors' samples. CDR3: CASSPLLAGESNEQFF. The CDR3 nucleotides read TGTGCCAGCAGTCCGCTACTAGCGGGAGAATCCAATGAGCAGTTCTTC. Together with reference TRBV28 and TRBJ2-1, the CDR3 gives the full variable domain: DVKVTQSSRYLVKRTGEKVFLECVQDMDHENMFWYRQDPGLGLRLIYFSYDVKMKEKGDIPEGYSVSREKKERFSLILESASTNQTSMYLCASSPLLAGESNEQFFGPGTRLTVL.